The 13 T cell receptor beta chains presented below share a single source sample, sequenced in a study of blood T cell repertoires in COVID-19. The assay was immunoSEQ multiplex PCR, and TCRdb's table has in-frame clones only and misses some. The sample comprises around 200,000 clones, 86% of which are singletons, and 5.6% rests with the top ten. What was sequenced was PBMCs or T cells enriched from blood (not recorded which). Every receptor here comes from a man aged 40-49 years with acute COVID-19.

The chain is built from TRBV6-5 and TRBJ1-1; unclear D gene. CDR1 and CDR2 from the germline V gene are MNHEY and SVGAGI. Trimming shortened V by 6 bases and J by 4 bases, and 12 bases separated the two germline ends. This CDR3 comprises 13 residues. The CDR3 reads CASSSVGVTEAFF. The CDR3 DNA sequence: TGTGCCAGCAGCAGTGTCGGAGTCACTGAAGCTTTCTTT.

The chain has TRBV7-9 and TRBJ1-2, with TRBD1 matching 11 bases. CDR3 size: 17 residues. V shed 5 bases and J 6 bases; nucleotides not matched to a gene: 14. Germline V gene lookup returns CDR1 SEHNR and CDR2 FQNEAQ (reference sequence). CDR3: CASSVGQGVLFWDGYTF. The DNA for the CDR3 is TGTGCCAGCAGCGTGGGACAGGGGGTTTTGTTTTGGGATGGCTACACCTTC.

This clone appeared a single time. The V gene is TRBV6-1, the J gene TRBJ1-2, with TRBD1 matching over 10 bases. The V segment lost 2 bases and the J segment 7 bases; nucleotides outside the gene matches: 13. CDR3 length: 17 residues. Germline V gene sequence: CDR1 MNHNS, CDR2 SASEGT. The chain's CDR3 is CASSEMGLGGQGFGYTF. In DNA, the CDR3 is TGTGCCAGCAGTGAAATGGGCCTAGGGGGACAGGGGTTTGGCTACACCTTC.

V is TRBV6-2 or TRBV6-3 and J is TRBJ2-6, with D uncertain. V was shortened by 5 bases and J by 0 bases, with 17 bases between the two germline ends. Germline V gene lookup returns CDR1 MNHEY and CDR2 SVGEGT. The CDR3 is made up of 18 amino acids. CDR3 amino acids: CASSHPETTGSGANVLTF. DNA for the CDR3: TGTGCCAGCAGTCATCCAGAAACTACGGGCTCTGGGGCCAACGTCCTGACTTTC.

V and J are TRBV7-2 and TRBJ1-5; D gene ambiguous. Trimming pared 5 bases from V and 1 base from J, leaving 9 bases between. The CDR3 has 14 amino acids. The germline V gene encodes CDR1 SGHTA and CDR2 FQGNSA. The DNA for the CDR3 is TGTGCCAGCAGCACAACAACGAGCAATCAGCCCCAGCATTTT. Its protein product is CASSTTTSNQPQHF.

The J gene is TRBJ1-5, the V gene TRBV6-2 or TRBV6-3; 10 bases agree with TRBD1. CDR3 length equals 14 residues. The V segment lost 2 bases and the J segment 9 bases; nucleotides outside the gene matches: 4. CDR1 and CDR2 from the germline V gene are MNHEY and SVGEGT. CDR3 DNA sequence: TGTGCCAGCAGTTACGGGGGACAGGGGTGGCCCCAGCATTTT. Protein: CASSYGGQGWPQHF.

This clone has just one count. V gene TRBV5-1 combines with J gene TRBJ2-7; D is perhaps TRBD1 (7 bases). V was pared by 2 bases and J by 1 base, with 13 bases between. CDR1 and CDR2 from the germline V gene are SGHRS and YFSETQ. This CDR3 has 15 residues. The CDR3 DNA reads TGCGCCAGCAGCTTACGCGGGGACAGTTCCTACGAGCAGTACTTC. Amino acids: CASSLRGDSSYEQYF.

This clone has a handful of counts. V and J are TRBV18 and TRBJ1-1; 12 bases fit TRBD1. This CDR3 region has 15 residues. The J segment lost 3 bases and the V segment lost 5 bases, leaving 4 bases of the junction unmatched. The germline CDR1 and CDR2 sequences are KGHSH and LQKENI. Here the CDR3 reads CASSSGTGGYTEAFF. DNA of the CDR3: TGTGCCAGCTCATCCGGGACAGGGGGCTACACTGAAGCTTTCTTT.

This chain connects TRBV5-1 to TRBJ2-4; 12 bases agree with TRBD2. CDR1 and CDR2 (germline): SGHRS, YFSETQ. The CDR3 extends over 16 amino acids. With V trimmed by 4 bases and J by 4 bases, 6 bases remained unmatched. The CDR3 DNA reads TGCGCCAGCAGCCTGTGGACTAGCGGGACTAAAAACATTCAGTACTTC. Protein product: CASSLWTSGTKNIQYF.

The chain links TRBV9 to TRBJ2-5; TRBD2 matches 10 bases. The CDR3 extends over 16 amino acids. V shed 5 bases and J 4 bases; nucleotides not matched to a gene: 11. Germline V lookup: CDR1 SGDLS, CDR2 YYNGEE. The CDR3 is CASSETGTSDSETQYF. The CDR3 DNA reads as TGTGCCAGCAGTGAGACCGGGACTAGCGATTCAGAGACCCAGTACTTC.

The chain links TRBV6-6 to TRBJ2-2; TRBD2 matches 12 bases. Looked up from germline, CDR1 is MNHNY and CDR2 is SVGAGI (reference sequence). CDR3 length equals 17 residues. V shed 5 bases and J 3 bases; nucleotides not matched to a gene: 7. CDR3: CASSLRTSGTDTGELFF. CDR3 in DNA: TGTGCCAGCAGTCTTAGGACTAGCGGGACTGACACCGGGGAGCTGTTTTTT.

This chain connects TRBV6-1 to TRBJ1-5, with D possibly TRBD1 on 6 matching bases. The CDR3 contains 13 residues. Germline CDR1 MNHNS, CDR2 SASEGT. The germline V and J ends were trimmed by 2 bases and 7 bases, with 9 bases remaining between them. CDR3 residues: CASSENRVQPQHF. In DNA form, the CDR3 reads TGTGCCAGCAGTGAAAACAGGGTACAGCCCCAGCATTTT.

Note on this clone: The sample contains more than one DNA sequence encoding this CDR3. The J gene is TRBJ1-2, the V gene TRBV27; the D is unclear. Germline V gene data show CDR1 as MNHEY and CDR2 as SMNVEV (reference sequence). CDR3 length: 13 residues. V was cut by 3 bases and J by 4 bases, with 9 bases left in between. The CDR3 loop reads CASSLGGFYGYTF. The CDR3 DNA reads TGTGCCAGCAGTTTGGGAGGGTTCTATGGCTACACCTTC.